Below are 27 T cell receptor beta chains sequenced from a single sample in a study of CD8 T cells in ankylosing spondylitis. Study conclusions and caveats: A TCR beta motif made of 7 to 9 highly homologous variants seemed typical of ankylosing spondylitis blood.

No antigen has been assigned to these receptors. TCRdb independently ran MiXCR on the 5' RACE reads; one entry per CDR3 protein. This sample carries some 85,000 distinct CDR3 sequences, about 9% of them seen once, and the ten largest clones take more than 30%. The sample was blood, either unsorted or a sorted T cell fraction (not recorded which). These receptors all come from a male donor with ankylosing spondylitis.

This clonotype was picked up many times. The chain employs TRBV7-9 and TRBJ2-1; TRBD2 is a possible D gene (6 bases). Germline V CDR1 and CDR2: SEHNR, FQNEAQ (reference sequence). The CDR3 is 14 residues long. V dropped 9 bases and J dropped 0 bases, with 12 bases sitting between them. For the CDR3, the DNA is TGTGCCAGTGTAGCGGAGACCTCCTACAATGAGCAGTTCTTC. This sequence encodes CASVAETSYNEQFF.

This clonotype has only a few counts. CDR3 region: CASSQVQLVGEGPIGYNEQFF. The CDR3, as DNA: TGCGCCAGCAGCCAAGTACAACTAGTGGGGGAGGGCCCCATAGGATACAATGAGCAGTTCTTC. This chain joins TRBV4-1 and TRBJ2-1; 7 nucleotides align to TRBD2. The germline CDR1 and CDR2 sequences are MGHRA and YSYEKL. The ends lost 1 base at V and 4 bases at J; junction bases unmatched: 22. The CDR3 totals 21 residues.

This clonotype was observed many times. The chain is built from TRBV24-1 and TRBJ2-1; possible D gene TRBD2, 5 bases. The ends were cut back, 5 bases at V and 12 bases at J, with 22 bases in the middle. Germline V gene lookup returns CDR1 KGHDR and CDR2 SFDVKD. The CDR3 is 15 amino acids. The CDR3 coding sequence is TGTGCCACCAGTGGTCGCGGGTGGGCTCTCGAAGCGCAGTTCTTC. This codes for CATSGRGWALEAQFF.

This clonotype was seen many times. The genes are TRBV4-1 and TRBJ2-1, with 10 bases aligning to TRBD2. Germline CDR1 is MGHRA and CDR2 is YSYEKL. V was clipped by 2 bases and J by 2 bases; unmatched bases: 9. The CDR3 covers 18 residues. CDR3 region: CASSQQREGHRPYNEQFF. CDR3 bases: TGCGCCAGCAGCCAACAGCGGGAGGGCCATCGACCCTACAATGAGCAGTTCTTC.

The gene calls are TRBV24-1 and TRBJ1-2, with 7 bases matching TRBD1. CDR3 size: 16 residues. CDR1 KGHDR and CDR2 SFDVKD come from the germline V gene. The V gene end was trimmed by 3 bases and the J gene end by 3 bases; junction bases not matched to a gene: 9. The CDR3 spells CATSDRRTGTYYGYTF. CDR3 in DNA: TGTGCCACCAGTGATCGCCGGACAGGCACCTACTATGGCTACACCTTC.

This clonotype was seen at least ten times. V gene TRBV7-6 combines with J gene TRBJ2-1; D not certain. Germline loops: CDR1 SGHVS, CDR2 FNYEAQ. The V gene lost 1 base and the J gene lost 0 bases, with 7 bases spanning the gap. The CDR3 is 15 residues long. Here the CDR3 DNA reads TGTGCCAGCAGCTTAGAGATGAGCTCCTACAATGAGCAGTTCTTC. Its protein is CASSLEMSSYNEQFF.

In DNA form, the CDR3 reads TGTGCCACCAACCCGGACAGGGCCTACAATGAGCAGTTCTTC. Translation: CATNPDRAYNEQFF. This chain joins TRBV15 and TRBJ2-1, with 8 positions matching TRBD1. V gave up 7 bases and J gave up 2 bases; unmatched junction bases: 4. The CDR3 covers 14 residues. Per germline, CDR1 LNHNV and CDR2 YYDKDF (reference sequence).

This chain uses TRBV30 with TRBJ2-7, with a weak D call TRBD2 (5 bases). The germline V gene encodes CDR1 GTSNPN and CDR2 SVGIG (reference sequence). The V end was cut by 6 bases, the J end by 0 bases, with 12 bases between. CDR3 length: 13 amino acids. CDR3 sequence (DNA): TGTGCCTGCCAGCGGAGGAGCTCCTACGAGCAGTACTTC. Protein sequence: CACQRRSSYEQYF.

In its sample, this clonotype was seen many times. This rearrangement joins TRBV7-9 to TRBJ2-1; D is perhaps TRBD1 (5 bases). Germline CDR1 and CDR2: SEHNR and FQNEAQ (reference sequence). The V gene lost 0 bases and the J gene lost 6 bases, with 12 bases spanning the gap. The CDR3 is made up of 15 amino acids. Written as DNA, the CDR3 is TGTGCCAGCAGCTTAGCTTCGTCTGGGGCCAATGAGCAGTTCTTC. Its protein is CASSLASSGANEQFF.

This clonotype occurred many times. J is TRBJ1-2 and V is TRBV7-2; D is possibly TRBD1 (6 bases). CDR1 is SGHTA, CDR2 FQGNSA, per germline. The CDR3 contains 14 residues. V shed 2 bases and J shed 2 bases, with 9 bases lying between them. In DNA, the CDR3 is TGTGCCAGCAGCTTATGGGACACAAACTATGGCTACACCTTC. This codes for CASSLWDTNYGYTF.

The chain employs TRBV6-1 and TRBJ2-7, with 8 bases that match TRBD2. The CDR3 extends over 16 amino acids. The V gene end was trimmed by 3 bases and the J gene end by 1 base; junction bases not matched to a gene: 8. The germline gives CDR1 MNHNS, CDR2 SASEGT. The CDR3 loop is CASSEASGSGSYEQYV. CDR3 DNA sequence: TGTGCCAGCAGTGAGGCGAGCGGGAGTGGGTCCTACGAGCAGTACGTC.

The CDR3 region has the DNA TGCGCCAGCAGCCCGCAGGCAGCGGGAGTAGTAGAGACCCAGTACTTC. It is translated as CASSPQAAGVVETQYF. The chain uses TRBV4-1 and TRBJ2-5; 8 bases align to TRBD2. J was trimmed by 4 bases and V by 4 bases; bases with no gene match: 11. This CDR3 region has 16 residues. In germline, CDR1 is MGHRA, CDR2 YSYEKL.

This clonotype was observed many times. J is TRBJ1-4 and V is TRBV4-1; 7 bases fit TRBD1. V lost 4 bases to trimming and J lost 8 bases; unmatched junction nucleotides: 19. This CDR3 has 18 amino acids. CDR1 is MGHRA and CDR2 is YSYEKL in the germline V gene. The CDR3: CASSLRYLPTGLGEKLFF. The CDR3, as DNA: TGCGCCAGCAGCCTCAGATACTTGCCGACAGGGTTGGGCGAAAAACTGTTTTTT.

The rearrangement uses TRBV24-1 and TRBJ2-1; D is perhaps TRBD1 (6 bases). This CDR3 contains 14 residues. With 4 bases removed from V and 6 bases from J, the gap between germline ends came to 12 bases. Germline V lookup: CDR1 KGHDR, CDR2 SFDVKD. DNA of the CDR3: TGTGCCACCAGTGACCGTGGACAGTTCAATGAGCAGTTCTTC. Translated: CATSDRGQFNEQFF.

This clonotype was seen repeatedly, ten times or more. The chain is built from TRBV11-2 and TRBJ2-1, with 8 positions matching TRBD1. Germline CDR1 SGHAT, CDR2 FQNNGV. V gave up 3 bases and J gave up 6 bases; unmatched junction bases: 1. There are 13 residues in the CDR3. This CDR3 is CASSFDRGNEQFF. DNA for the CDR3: TGTGCCAGCAGCTTCGACAGGGGCAATGAGCAGTTCTTC.

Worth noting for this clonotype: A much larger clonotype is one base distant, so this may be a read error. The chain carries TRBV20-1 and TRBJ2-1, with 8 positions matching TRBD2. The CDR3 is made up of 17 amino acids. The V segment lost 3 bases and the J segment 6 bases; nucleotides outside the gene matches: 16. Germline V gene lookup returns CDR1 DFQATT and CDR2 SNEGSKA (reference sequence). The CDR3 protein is CSARPPVGGRNSNEQFF. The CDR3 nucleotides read TGCAGTGCTAGGCCCCCGGTTGGCGGGAGGAACTCCAATGAGCAGTTCTTC.

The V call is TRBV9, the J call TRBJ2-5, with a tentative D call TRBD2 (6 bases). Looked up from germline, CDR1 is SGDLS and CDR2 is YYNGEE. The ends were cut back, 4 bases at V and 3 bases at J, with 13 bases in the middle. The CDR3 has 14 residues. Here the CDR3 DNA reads TGTGCCAGCAGCCCAGAATGGGGGGAAGAGACCCAGTACTTC. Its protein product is CASSPEWGEETQYF.

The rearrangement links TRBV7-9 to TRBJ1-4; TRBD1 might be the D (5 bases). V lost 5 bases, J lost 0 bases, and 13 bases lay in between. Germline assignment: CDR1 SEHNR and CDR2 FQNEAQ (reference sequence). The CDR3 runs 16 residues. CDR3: CASSTGEGTTNEKLFF. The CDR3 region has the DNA TGTGCCAGCAGCACCGGGGAGGGGACAACTAATGAAAAACTGTTTTTT.

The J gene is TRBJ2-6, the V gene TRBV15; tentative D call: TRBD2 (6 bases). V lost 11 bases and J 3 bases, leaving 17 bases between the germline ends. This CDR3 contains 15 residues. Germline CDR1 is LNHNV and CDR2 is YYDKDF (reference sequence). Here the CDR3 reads CASQEGRVGANVLTF. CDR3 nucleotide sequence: TGTGCCTCACAGGAGGGGCGAGTTGGGGCCAACGTCCTGACTTTC.

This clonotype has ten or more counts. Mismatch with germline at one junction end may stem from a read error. The CDR3 coding sequence is TGCAGCGTCGAAGGGGGGGAGGGCCCCCAAGAGACCCAGTACTTC. It translates to CSVEGGEGPQETQYF. The chain employs TRBV29-1 and TRBJ2-5; tentatively, D is TRBD2 (7 bases). Germline V gene sequence: CDR1 SQVTM, CDR2 ANQGSEA. The CDR3 contains 15 residues.

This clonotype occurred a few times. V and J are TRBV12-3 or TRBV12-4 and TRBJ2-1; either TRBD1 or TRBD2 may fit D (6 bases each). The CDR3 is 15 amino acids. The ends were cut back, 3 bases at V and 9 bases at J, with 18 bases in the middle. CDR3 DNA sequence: TGTGCCAGCAGTTTTTGGTTAGGAGGGGGACTTGAGCAGTTCTTC. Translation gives CASSFWLGGGLEQFF.

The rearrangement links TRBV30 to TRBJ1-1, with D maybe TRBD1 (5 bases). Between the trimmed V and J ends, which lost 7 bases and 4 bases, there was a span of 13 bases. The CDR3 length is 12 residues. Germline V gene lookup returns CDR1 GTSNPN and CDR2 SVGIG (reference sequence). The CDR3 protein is CASIEGLTEAFF. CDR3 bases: TGTGCCTCGATTGAGGGGCTCACTGAAGCTTTCTTT.

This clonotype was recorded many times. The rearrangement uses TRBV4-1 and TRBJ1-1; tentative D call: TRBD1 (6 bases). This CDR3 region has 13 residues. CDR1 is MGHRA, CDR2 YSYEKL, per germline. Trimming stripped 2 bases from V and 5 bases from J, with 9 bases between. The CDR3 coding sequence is TGCGCCAGCAGCCAACAGGGGAGGACTGAAGCTTTCTTT. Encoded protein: CASSQQGRTEAFF.

For the CDR3, the DNA is TGTGCCAGCTCACCACCGGGGGGCCGTGTGCAGCCCCAGCATTTT. This translates into CASSPPGGRVQPQHF. The rearrangement joins TRBV18 to TRBJ1-5; perhaps TRBD1 as D (6 bases). The CDR3 has 15 residues. Per the germline V gene, CDR1 is KGHSH and CDR2 is LQKENI. V was pared by 0 bases and J by 7 bases, with 13 bases between.

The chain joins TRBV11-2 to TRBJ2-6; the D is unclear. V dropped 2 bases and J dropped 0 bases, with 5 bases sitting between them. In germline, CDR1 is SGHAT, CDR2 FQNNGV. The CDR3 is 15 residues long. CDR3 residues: CASSLISSGANVLTF. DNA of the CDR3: TGTGCCAGCAGCTTAATCAGCTCTGGGGCCAACGTCCTGACTTTC.

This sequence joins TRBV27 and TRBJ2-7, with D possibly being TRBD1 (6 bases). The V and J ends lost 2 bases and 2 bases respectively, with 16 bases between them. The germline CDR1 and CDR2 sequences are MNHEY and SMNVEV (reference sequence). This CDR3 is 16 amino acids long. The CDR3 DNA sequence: TGTGCCAGCAGTTTAATCTCCGGACAGTCCACCTACGAGCAGTACTTC. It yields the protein CASSLISGQSTYEQYF.

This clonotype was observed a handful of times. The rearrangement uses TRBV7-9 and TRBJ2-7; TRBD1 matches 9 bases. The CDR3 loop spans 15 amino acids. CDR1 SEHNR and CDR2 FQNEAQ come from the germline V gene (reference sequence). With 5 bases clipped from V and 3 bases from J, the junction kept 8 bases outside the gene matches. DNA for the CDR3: TGTGCCAGCAGCCGAGAACAGGGGGCGTACTACGAGCAGTACTTC. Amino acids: CASSREQGAYYEQYF.